This is a list of T cell receptor beta chains from one sample in a study of a mutant IDH1 vaccine in newly diagnosed glioma. The assay was immunoSEQ multiplex PCR, and TCRdb's table has in-frame clones only and misses some. The sample contains more than 50,000 clones, 80% to 90% of which appear only once. Specimen: PBMCs, collected from a glioma patient treated with radiotherapy, temozolomide or both. These receptor sequences come from a man between 25 and 39 years old with glioma. Both conserved end residues are part of each CDR3. Each record gives: CDR3 DNA, CDR3 protein, J gene, clone size, D gene, V gene. D genes are given only for firm matches. Size values are once, few and many counts, or a class for expanded clones, and some rows have none.

CDR3nt: TGTGCCAGCAGCGGACGACTAGCGGGGGTCGGAGATACGCAGTATTTT
CDR3aa: CASSGRLAGVGDTQYF
j_gene: TRBJ2-3
abundance: .
d_gene: TRBD2
v_gene: TRBV9

CDR3nt: TGTGCCAGCAGTGAATATCGAAATTCACCCCTCCACTTT
CDR3aa: CASSEYRNSPLHF
j_gene: TRBJ1-6
abundance: few
d_gene: .
v_gene: TRBV25-1

CDR3nt: TGTGCCAGCAGCTTAGTTGGCAGTAGCTCCTACGAGCAGTACTTC
CDR3aa: CASSLVGSSSYEQYF
j_gene: TRBJ2-7
abundance: .
d_gene: .
v_gene: TRBV7-9

CDR3nt: TGTGCCAGCAGTCCGGGACACGCTATTAACACTGAAGCTTTCTTT
CDR3aa: CASSPGHAINTEAFF
j_gene: TRBJ1-1
abundance: .
d_gene: .
v_gene: TRBV2

CDR3nt: TGCGCCAGCAGCGGAACCCGGGACAGGGGCCGTTACGAGCAGTACTTC
CDR3aa: CASSGTRDRGRYEQYF
j_gene: TRBJ2-7
abundance: .
d_gene: TRBD1
v_gene: TRBV10-1

CDR3nt: TGTGCCAGCAGCCTTAACAGGGGGAGCTATGGCTACACCTTC
CDR3aa: CASSLNRGSYGYTF
j_gene: TRBJ1-2
abundance: .
d_gene: TRBD1
v_gene: TRBV7-2

CDR3nt: TGTGCAAGTCGCTTCTGGGCTATGAACACTGAAGCTTTCTTT
CDR3aa: CASRFWAMNTEAFF
j_gene: TRBJ1-1
abundance: .
d_gene: .
v_gene: TRBV12-2

CDR3nt: TGTGCCAGCAGCGGGACTAACTACGAGCAGTACTTC
CDR3aa: CASSGTNYEQYF
j_gene: TRBJ2-7
abundance: .
d_gene: TRBD2
v_gene: TRBV7-6

CDR3nt: TGTGCCAGCAGCTGGAGACTAACCACAGATACGCAGTATTTT
CDR3aa: CASSWRLTTDTQYF
j_gene: TRBJ2-3
abundance: .
d_gene: .
v_gene: TRBV11-2

CDR3nt: TGTGCCAGCAGCCAAGAGACAGCCAAAAACATTCAGTACTTC
CDR3aa: CASSQETAKNIQYF
j_gene: TRBJ2-4
abundance: .
d_gene: .
v_gene: TRBV7-8

CDR3nt: TGCAGCGGGAGGGCCCAAGGAACAACTGAAGCTTTCTTT
CDR3aa: CSGRAQGTTEAFF
j_gene: TRBJ1-1
abundance: few
d_gene: .
v_gene: TRBV29-1

CDR3nt: TGTGCCAGCAGTGAAATAGCGGGAACCTCCGGGGAGCTGTTTTTT
CDR3aa: CASSEIAGTSGELFF
j_gene: TRBJ2-2
abundance: once
d_gene: TRBD2
v_gene: TRBV2

CDR3nt: TGTGCCAGCAGTGCCCGGGATGGAGCAAATCAGCCCCAGCATTTT
CDR3aa: CASSARDGANQPQHF
j_gene: TRBJ1-5
abundance: .
d_gene: .
v_gene: TRBV27

CDR3nt: TGTGCCAGCAGCTTGGGGGGGGGAGCAAATAGCAATCAGCCCCAGCATTTT
CDR3aa: CASSLGGGANSNQPQHF
j_gene: TRBJ1-5
abundance: once
d_gene: .
v_gene: TRBV5-4

CDR3nt: TGTGCCAGTAGTGGACTCCCGGGACAGAGGACTCACGAGCAGTACTTC
CDR3aa: CASSGLPGQRTHEQYF
j_gene: TRBJ2-7
abundance: .
d_gene: TRBD1
v_gene: TRBV19

CDR3nt: TGTGCCAGCAGAATTCGGCTACAACACGCACGAAACACCATATATTTT
CDR3aa: CASRIRLQHARNTIYF
j_gene: TRBJ1-3
abundance: .
d_gene: .
v_gene: TRBV21-1

CDR3nt: TGTGCCAGCAGCTTGTCCCCTTCCACTGGCTACACCTTC
CDR3aa: CASSLSPSTGYTF
j_gene: TRBJ1-2
abundance: .
d_gene: .
v_gene: TRBV5-5

CDR3nt: TGTGCCAGCAGCTCCCCGACTAGCGGGGCTTACAATGAGCAGTTCTTC
CDR3aa: CASSSPTSGAYNEQFF
j_gene: TRBJ2-1
abundance: .
d_gene: TRBD2
v_gene: TRBV7-6

CDR3nt: TGTGCCAGCAGCGGACAGGGGGGGAACACTGAAGCTTTCTTT
CDR3aa: CASSGQGGNTEAFF
j_gene: TRBJ1-1
abundance: .
d_gene: TRBD1
v_gene: TRBV9

CDR3nt: TGTGCCAGCAGTAACTACCGGGACTCTGGAAACACCATATATTTT
CDR3aa: CASSNYRDSGNTIYF
j_gene: TRBJ1-3
abundance: .
d_gene: .
v_gene: TRBV6-6

CDR3nt: TGTGCTAGTGGCCCGCGGTACGCAGATACGCAGTATTTT
CDR3aa: CASGPRYADTQYF
j_gene: TRBJ2-3
abundance: .
d_gene: .
v_gene: TRBV12-5

CDR3nt: TGCAGCGTCTCTATCAGGGGGATCTATGGCTACACCTTC
CDR3aa: CSVSIRGIYGYTF
j_gene: TRBJ1-2
abundance: .
d_gene: TRBD1
v_gene: TRBV29-1

CDR3nt: TGTGCCAGCAGCTTGACACTGAACACTGAAGCTTTCTTT
CDR3aa: CASSLTLNTEAFF
j_gene: TRBJ1-1
abundance: .
d_gene: .
v_gene: TRBV7-9

CDR3nt: TGTGCCAGCAGCTCCCGGGGGACGGGGGGGACAGAGACCCAGTACTTC
CDR3aa: CASSSRGTGGTETQYF
j_gene: TRBJ2-5
abundance: .
d_gene: TRBD2
v_gene: TRBV5-6

CDR3nt: TGTGCCAGCAGCCGAGGACTAGTCTACAATGAGCAGTTCTTC
CDR3aa: CASSRGLVYNEQFF
j_gene: TRBJ2-1
abundance: .
d_gene: TRBD2
v_gene: TRBV14

CDR3nt: TGTGCCAGCAGCCCCGGGACAGGCTATAGCAATCAGCCCCAGCATTTT
CDR3aa: CASSPGTGYSNQPQHF
j_gene: TRBJ1-5
abundance: few
d_gene: TRBD1
v_gene: TRBV11-2

CDR3nt: TGCGCCAGCAGCCTAGAACAGGGGGACCTATATTCACCCCTCCACTTT
CDR3aa: CASSLEQGDLYSPLHF
j_gene: TRBJ1-6
abundance: few
d_gene: TRBD1
v_gene: TRBV4-1

CDR3nt: TGTGCCAGCAGCTTGGATCAGGGGGTGAGATCACCCCTCCACTTT
CDR3aa: CASSLDQGVRSPLHF
j_gene: TRBJ1-6
abundance: few
d_gene: TRBD1
v_gene: TRBV5-4

CDR3nt: TGTGCCAGTAGCCTGACAGCCATCTATGGCTACACCTTC
CDR3aa: CASSLTAIYGYTF
j_gene: TRBJ1-2
abundance: .
d_gene: .
v_gene: TRBV6-1

CDR3nt: TGTGCCAGCAGTTACGGACAGGGGGCTGCCTATGAGCAGTTCTTC
CDR3aa: CASSYGQGAAYEQFF
j_gene: TRBJ2-1
abundance: .
d_gene: TRBD1
v_gene: TRBV2

CDR3nt: TGTGCCAGCAGCCAAGAGGCAGACGCCCAGCCCCAGCATTTT
CDR3aa: CASSQEADAQPQHF
j_gene: TRBJ1-5
abundance: .
d_gene: .
v_gene: TRBV4-2

CDR3nt: TGTGCCAGCAGCTTATCGGAGATAACTGAAGCTTTCTTT
CDR3aa: CASSLSEITEAFF
j_gene: TRBJ1-1
abundance: .
d_gene: .
v_gene: TRBV11-1

CDR3nt: TGTGCCAGCAGCGTGACAGAGCTGACCTACGAGCAGTACTTC
CDR3aa: CASSVTELTYEQYF
j_gene: TRBJ2-7
abundance: .
d_gene: .
v_gene: TRBV5-5

CDR3nt: TGTGCCAGCAGGGCAAGGGGGCTAGAGAATTCACCCCTCCACTTT
CDR3aa: CASRARGLENSPLHF
j_gene: TRBJ1-6
abundance: .
d_gene: TRBD1
v_gene: TRBV2

CDR3nt: TGTGCCAGCTCACCAGGCAGGGGGGTTGAAGCTTTCTTT
CDR3aa: CASSPGRGVEAFF
j_gene: TRBJ1-1
abundance: .
d_gene: TRBD1
v_gene: TRBV18

CDR3nt: TGTGCCAGCAGCTTGGGATCTGTCGGCGAAAAACTGTTTTTT
CDR3aa: CASSLGSVGEKLFF
j_gene: TRBJ1-4
abundance: .
d_gene: .
v_gene: TRBV5-8

CDR3nt: TGTGCCAGCAGTAAACAGGGTTTAGCTAACTATGGCTACACCTTC
CDR3aa: CASSKQGLANYGYTF
j_gene: TRBJ1-2
abundance: .
d_gene: .
v_gene: TRBV27

CDR3nt: TGTGCCAGCAGCTTAGCGCAAAGGGCATCCGAGCAGTACTTC
CDR3aa: CASSLAQRASEQYF
j_gene: TRBJ2-7
abundance: .
d_gene: .
v_gene: TRBV7-9

CDR3nt: TGCGCCAGCAGCCAAGATCGAAGCCGGCCAGAGACCCAGTACTTC
CDR3aa: CASSQDRSRPETQYF
j_gene: TRBJ2-5
abundance: .
d_gene: .
v_gene: TRBV4-1

CDR3nt: TGCGCCAGCAGCGGAACCGGGACGACCGAAGAGACCCAGTACTTC
CDR3aa: CASSGTGTTEETQYF
j_gene: TRBJ2-5
abundance: once
d_gene: .
v_gene: TRBV5-1

CDR3nt: TGTGCCAGCAGCCACAGGGGCGCGAACACTGAAGCTTTCTTT
CDR3aa: CASSHRGANTEAFF
j_gene: TRBJ1-1
abundance: .
d_gene: TRBD1
v_gene: TRBV7-9

CDR3nt: TGCGCCAGCAGCTTGGAGGGTAGCACAGATACGCAGTATTTT
CDR3aa: CASSLEGSTDTQYF
j_gene: TRBJ2-3
abundance: .
d_gene: .
v_gene: TRBV5-1

CDR3nt: TGTGCCAGTCGGGTGCAGGACTACACTGAAGCTTTCTTT
CDR3aa: CASRVQDYTEAFF
j_gene: TRBJ1-1
abundance: .
d_gene: .
v_gene: TRBV19

CDR3nt: TGTGCCAGCAGCTTACAGGGGGCTGCTGAAGCTTTCTTT
CDR3aa: CASSLQGAAEAFF
j_gene: TRBJ1-1
abundance: .
d_gene: TRBD1
v_gene: TRBV7-2

CDR3nt: TGTGCCAGCAGCCAAGAGGGATGGGGCACCGGGGAGCTGTTTTTT
CDR3aa: CASSQEGWGTGELFF
j_gene: TRBJ2-2
abundance: .
d_gene: .
v_gene: TRBV4-2

CDR3nt: TGCAGCGTTGAAGATTGGTCCTCCGGGATAGACACTGAAGCTTTCTTT
CDR3aa: CSVEDWSSGIDTEAFF
j_gene: TRBJ1-1
abundance: .
d_gene: .
v_gene: TRBV29-1